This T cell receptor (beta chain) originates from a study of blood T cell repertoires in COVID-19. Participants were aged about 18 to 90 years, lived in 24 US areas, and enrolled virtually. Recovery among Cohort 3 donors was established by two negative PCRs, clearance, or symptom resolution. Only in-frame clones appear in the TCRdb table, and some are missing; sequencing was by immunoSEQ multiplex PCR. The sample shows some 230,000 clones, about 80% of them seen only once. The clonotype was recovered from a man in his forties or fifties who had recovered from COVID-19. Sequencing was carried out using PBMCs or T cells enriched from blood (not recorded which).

The CDR3 DNA reads as TGTGCCAGCAGCAACCGCGGGACAGGGGGTCCAGATACGCAGTATTTT. Its protein is CASSNRGTGGPDTQYF. The V and J genes are TRBV7-2 and TRBJ2-3, with 11 bases fitting TRBD1. The germline gives CDR1 SGHTA, CDR2 FQGNSA. V gave up 5 bases and J gave up 4 bases; unmatched junction bases: 8. This CDR3 has 16 residues.